The clone carrying this T cell receptor beta chain has a handful of counts. Preparation of the TCRbeta library used unique molecular identifiers. Via MiXCR, TCRdb re-called the PCR reads, giving one row per CDR3 protein. The sample lists about 500,000 distinct CDR3 sequences; 32% were seen once. V was cut by 1 base and J by 4 bases, with 11 bases left in between. Germline V gives CDR1 SGHRS, CDR2 YFSETQ. This CDR3 is 14 amino acids long. The data belong to a study of T-cell reconstitution after alpha-beta-depleted transplantation in children. This specimen was PBMCs from the stem cell graft donor, taken from the stem cell graft. V gene TRBV5-1 combines with J gene TRBJ1-2, with D hard to call. This TCR derives from a human donor who donated a stem cell graft to a child with aplastic anemia. CDR3 nucleotides: TGCGCCAGCAGCTTGTCAGGCTTGGGCTATGGCTACACCTTC. Its translation: CASSLSGLGYGYTF.